The rows below give T cell receptor beta chains drawn from one sample of a study of CD8+ T cells in alopecia areata. Here immunoSEQ multiplex PCR was the method, and the copy in TCRdb shows in-frame clones only, minus some. Of roughly 130,000 clones in the sample, around 50% were seen once. The source was CD4+ T cells sorted from blood, collected at week 0. The receptors shown here come from a human donor with alopecia areata. CDR3s leave out the opening cysteine and the closing phenylalanine or tryptophan. Each record gives: J gene, V gene, CDR3 protein.

>TRBJ2-5|TRBV25-1
ASSGPTTSRGAQETQY
>TRBJ2-3|TRBV2
ASSPAGGLGDTQY
>TRBJ2-5|TRBV18
ASSSRTLATRINLQETQY
>TRBJ2-5|TRBV7-9
ASSLVVLQETQY
>TRBJ2-3|TRBV7-3
ASSLAGGPADTQY
>TRBJ1-1|TRBV6-1
ASSERWTTEAF
>TRBJ1-1|TRBV28
ASRLHSPGRTEAF
>TRBJ2-5|TRBV5-4
ASSLTRQETQY
>TRBJ2-5|TRBV4-1
ASSQDEETQY
>TRBJ2-2|TRBV29-1
SGLRDRNTGELF
>TRBJ2-2|TRBV19
ASKSPGTTGELF
>TRBJ2-1|TRBV19
ASSPGARRSYNEQF
>TRBJ1-1|TRBV6-1
ASSVNRVGTEAF
>TRBJ2-1|TRBV7-9
ASSLPQVVAGGRNEQF
>TRBJ2-1|TRBV5-6
ASSLRTVTGIYNEQF
>TRBJ2-1|TRBV5-4
ASSKTSGLNEQF
>TRBJ1-2|TRBV28
ASSLRDLRGYT
>TRBJ1-5|TRBV5-1
ASSLYGGMAQH
>TRBJ2-7|TRBV11-2
ASSLGQGLGEQY
>TRBJ2-2|TRBV4-3
ASSLRRGRDTGELF
>TRBJ2-7|TRBV5-6
ASSFPTASYEQY
>TRBJ2-3|TRBV14
ASSEPRLGALYTTDTQY
>TRBJ2-1|TRBV4-2
ASSYDVAGGKNEQF
>TRBJ2-7|TRBV7-2
ASSSSRGEQY
>TRBJ2-1|TRBV14
ASSPLAGGDEQF
>TRBJ1-3|TRBV4-1
ASSQASTGNTIY
>TRBJ1-2|TRBV4-1
ASSQESLRGQAAGYT
>TRBJ2-6|TRBV6-5
ASRALELAANVLT
>TRBJ2-2|TRBV5-1
ASSTQPDTGELF
>TRBJ2-7|TRBV5-1
ASSLGQSPFYEQY
>TRBJ2-7|TRBV7-8
ASSLVRDNEQY
>TRBJ1-6|TRBV6-1
ASSEVSPGDSPLH
>TRBJ1-5|TRBV28
ASSLMTGSSNQPQH
>TRBJ1-1|TRBV7-6
ASSLAGENTEAF
>TRBJ1-1|TRBV6-5
ASSRDTMNTEAF